This T cell receptor beta chain was identified during a study of blood T cell repertoires in COVID-19. Study at large: Sites across the United States, Italy and Spain contributed samples from acute and convalescent COVID-19. T cells, B-cell-depleted T cells, or PBMCs provided the cDNA or gDNA that served as material.

Methods used by the authors: Quantification of nucleated cells was approximated via reference gene primer amplification. Assay: immunoSEQ multiplex PCR; the TCRdb copy retains only in-frame clones and omits some. Clone size and the V and J calls come from that table; the DNA yielded D and trimming. The repertoire holds 65,000 to 70,000 clones, with about four fifths as singletons. CDR1 SGDLS and CDR2 YYNGEE come from the germline V gene. This CDR3 is built from 15 residues. The V gene end was trimmed by 3 bases and the J gene end by 2 bases; junction bases not matched to a gene: 7. Input material: peripheral blood. The gene calls are TRBV9 and TRBJ2-5; 7 nucleotides line up with TRBD1. The source is a woman aged 60-75 years with acute or convalescent COVID-19. Here the CDR3 DNA reads TGTGCCAGCAGCGGAAAGGGACAGATGCAAGAGACCCAGTACTTC. As protein: CASSGKGQMQETQYF.